This is a list of T cell receptor beta chains from one sample in a study of blood T cell repertoires in COVID-19. TCRdb's table, derived via immunoSEQ multiplex PCR, lists solely in-frame clones and lacks some. Here the sample spans about 200,000 clones, 80% to 90% being singletons. The sample comprised peripheral blood. The receptors come from an elderly woman with acute or convalescent COVID-19. The CDR3 runs from the conserved cysteine through the conserved F or W. D genes are given only for firm matches. Clone size is given for some rows only: seen once, a few or many times, or a class if the clone is expanded.

clone size: once; V gene: TRBV7-2; D gene: TRBD1; J gene: TRBJ2-5; CDR3 DNA: TGTGCCAGCAGCTTAGCGTATGCCGGGACAGGGCAAGAGACCCAGTACTTC; CDR3 protein: CASSLAYAGTGQETQYF
clone size: -; V gene: TRBV3-1/TRBV3-2; D gene: -; J gene: TRBJ2-7; CDR3 DNA: TGTGCCAGCAGCCAAGATTTCGGAGGGAGGACCTACGAGCAGTACTTC; CDR3 protein: CASSQDFGGRTYEQYF
clone size: -; V gene: TRBV29-1; D gene: TRBD1; J gene: TRBJ1-1; CDR3 DNA: TGCAGCGTCGTGGGACAGGGGGCTACTGAAGCTTTCTTT; CDR3 protein: CSVVGQGATEAFF
clone size: -; V gene: TRBV3-1/TRBV3-2; D gene: -; J gene: TRBJ2-2; CDR3 DNA: TGTGCCAGCAGCCAAGCCTCCGGGGAGCTGTTTTTT; CDR3 protein: CASSQASGELFF
clone size: -; V gene: TRBV27; D gene: -; J gene: TRBJ1-4; CDR3 DNA: TGTGCCAGCAGTTTATGGGGGGTAGGGAGCGAAAAACTGTTTTTT; CDR3 protein: CASSLWGVGSEKLFF
clone size: -; V gene: TRBV28; D gene: TRBD1; J gene: TRBJ1-1; CDR3 DNA: TGTGCCAGCCGGAAGACAGGGGGCACTGAAGCTTTCTTT; CDR3 protein: CASRKTGGTEAFF
clone size: -; V gene: TRBV7-8; D gene: -; J gene: TRBJ2-2; CDR3 DNA: TGTGCCAGCAGCTTATCCAGGGCGTTTATCGGGGAGCTGTTTTTT; CDR3 protein: CASSLSRAFIGELFF
clone size: -; V gene: TRBV7-9; D gene: TRBD1; J gene: TRBJ2-5; CDR3 DNA: TGTGCCAGCAGCTCCCCCTGGGACAGGGGGCAAGAGACCCAGTACTTC; CDR3 protein: CASSSPWDRGQETQYF
clone size: -; V gene: TRBV5-5; D gene: -; J gene: TRBJ1-5; CDR3 DNA: TGTGCCAGCAGCTTGGAAGGCAGGGGAATGAATCAGCCCCAGCATTTT; CDR3 protein: CASSLEGRGMNQPQHF
clone size: -; V gene: TRBV5-1; D gene: TRBD1; J gene: TRBJ1-1; CDR3 DNA: TGCGCCAGCACCTCTGGACAGGGCGACACTGAAGCTTTCTTT; CDR3 protein: CASTSGQGDTEAFF
clone size: -; V gene: TRBV18; D gene: -; J gene: TRBJ1-5; CDR3 DNA: TGTGCCAGCTCACCGTCCCTCAATCAGCCCCAGCATTTT; CDR3 protein: CASSPSLNQPQHF
clone size: -; V gene: TRBV11-2; D gene: -; J gene: TRBJ1-1; CDR3 DNA: TGTGCCAGCAGCTTAGGTGCACGTACCTATGAAGCTTTCTTT; CDR3 protein: CASSLGARTYEAFF
clone size: -; V gene: TRBV11-2; D gene: -; J gene: TRBJ2-1; CDR3 DNA: TGTGCCAGCAGCTTACAGGGTCCTTCCTACAATGAGCAGTTCTTC; CDR3 protein: CASSLQGPSYNEQFF
clone size: -; V gene: TRBV7-9; D gene: TRBD2; J gene: TRBJ2-1; CDR3 DNA: TGTGCCAGCAGCCAAGGACTAGCGGGATTTGAGCAGTTCTTC; CDR3 protein: CASSQGLAGFEQFF
clone size: -; V gene: TRBV18; D gene: TRBD2; J gene: TRBJ2-4; CDR3 DNA: TGTGCCAGCTCCGGGACTAGCGGGAGCTGGGGGAACATTCAGTACTTC; CDR3 protein: CASSGTSGSWGNIQYF
clone size: -; V gene: TRBV6-6; D gene: TRBD2; J gene: TRBJ2-1; CDR3 DNA: TGTGCCAGCAGTTACCCTCTTGCGGGAGTTCGGAATGAGCAGTTCTTC; CDR3 protein: CASSYPLAGVRNEQFF
clone size: -; V gene: TRBV28; D gene: TRBD1; J gene: TRBJ1-2; CDR3 DNA: TGTGCCAGCACGAAGGACAGGACATATGGCTACACCTTC; CDR3 protein: CASTKDRTYGYTF
clone size: -; V gene: TRBV6-5; D gene: TRBD1; J gene: TRBJ1-1; CDR3 DNA: TGTGCCAGCAGTCCCCGACAGGGTTGGAACACTGAAGCTTTCTTT; CDR3 protein: CASSPRQGWNTEAFF
clone size: once; V gene: TRBV5-4; D gene: TRBD2; J gene: TRBJ2-1; CDR3 DNA: TGTGCCAGCAGCTGGAGCGGGAGGGCCAACAATGAGCAGTTCTTC; CDR3 protein: CASSWSGRANNEQFF
clone size: -; V gene: TRBV3-1/TRBV3-2; D gene: TRBD1; J gene: TRBJ1-1; CDR3 DNA: TGTGCCAGCAGCCTACAGGGGGGGGACACTGAAGCTTTCTTT; CDR3 protein: CASSLQGGDTEAFF
clone size: once; V gene: TRBV18; D gene: -; J gene: TRBJ1-1; CDR3 DNA: TGTGCCAGCTCACCACAGGGGGGGATGAACACTGAAGCTTTCTTT; CDR3 protein: CASSPQGGMNTEAFF
clone size: -; V gene: TRBV5-4; D gene: -; J gene: TRBJ1-6; CDR3 DNA: TGTGCCAGCAGCTTGAGCTACGATAGCTCCTATAATTCACCCCTCCACTTT; CDR3 protein: CASSLSYDSSYNSPLHF
clone size: -; V gene: TRBV18; D gene: TRBD1; J gene: TRBJ2-7; CDR3 DNA: TGTGCCAGCTCACCACGGAAGGGACAGGACTTTGCCTACGAGCAGTACTTC; CDR3 protein: CASSPRKGQDFAYEQYF
clone size: few; V gene: TRBV30; D gene: -; J gene: TRBJ1-1; CDR3 DNA: TGTGCCTGGAACGGCGGCAGAACTGAAGCTTTCTTT; CDR3 protein: CAWNGGRTEAFF
clone size: -; V gene: TRBV19; D gene: -; J gene: TRBJ1-2; CDR3 DNA: TGTGCCAGTGGAAGACAGGTGAACTATGGCTACACCTTC; CDR3 protein: CASGRQVNYGYTF
clone size: -; V gene: TRBV28; D gene: TRBD1; J gene: TRBJ1-6; CDR3 DNA: TGTGCCAGCGGGACAGGGGGGACACCCCTCCACTTT; CDR3 protein: CASGTGGTPLHF
clone size: few; V gene: TRBV12-3/TRBV12-4; D gene: -; J gene: TRBJ1-2; CDR3 DNA: TGTGCCAGCAGTCCAATGTTGGGCTACACCTTC; CDR3 protein: CASSPMLGYTF
clone size: -; V gene: TRBV5-4; D gene: TRBD1; J gene: TRBJ1-2; CDR3 DNA: TGTGCCAGCAGCGAAGGACAGGGCTCCGCCTATGGCTACACCTTC; CDR3 protein: CASSEGQGSAYGYTF
clone size: once; V gene: TRBV5-1; D gene: -; J gene: TRBJ1-1; CDR3 DNA: TGCGCCAGCAGCGAGCGGACCGGTGGAATTATGAACACTGAAGCTTTCTTT; CDR3 protein: CASSERTGGIMNTEAFF
clone size: -; V gene: TRBV4-3; D gene: -; J gene: TRBJ2-6; CDR3 DNA: TGCGCCAGCAGCCAAGAGTCGGGACACTTCCCTGGGGCCAACGTCCTGACTTTC; CDR3 protein: CASSQESGHFPGANVLTF
clone size: -; V gene: TRBV7-8; D gene: -; J gene: TRBJ2-2; CDR3 DNA: TGTGCCAGCAGCCCCCGACTAGACACCGGGGAGCTGTTTTTT; CDR3 protein: CASSPRLDTGELFF
clone size: -; V gene: TRBV9; D gene: -; J gene: TRBJ1-1; CDR3 DNA: TGTGCCAGCAGCGTAGGCCCACAAGAAATGAACACTGAAGCTTTCTTT; CDR3 protein: CASSVGPQEMNTEAFF
clone size: -; V gene: TRBV12-1; D gene: -; J gene: TRBJ1-2; CDR3 DNA: TGTGCCCGCTACAGGGGGCGAGGCTACACCTTC; CDR3 protein: CARYRGRGYTF
clone size: -; V gene: TRBV18; D gene: -; J gene: TRBJ2-1; CDR3 DNA: TGTGCCAGCTCACCGCTTGGAGGAGGGAATGAGCAGTTCTTC; CDR3 protein: CASSPLGGGNEQFF
clone size: -; V gene: TRBV7-9; D gene: -; J gene: TRBJ1-4; CDR3 DNA: TGTGCCAGCAGCTTAGCGAGCCAACAGTGGCGTGAAAAACTGTTTTTT; CDR3 protein: CASSLASQQWREKLFF
clone size: -; V gene: TRBV11-2; D gene: -; J gene: TRBJ2-7; CDR3 DNA: TGTGCCAGCAGCTTAGACAGGGGTCCCTACGAGCAGTACTTC; CDR3 protein: CASSLDRGPYEQYF
clone size: -; V gene: TRBV5-4; D gene: -; J gene: TRBJ2-3; CDR3 DNA: TGTGCCAGCAGCTCGAGAGCGGAAAGCACAGATACGCAGTATTTT; CDR3 protein: CASSSRAESTDTQYF
clone size: -; V gene: TRBV29-1; D gene: TRBD2; J gene: TRBJ2-2; CDR3 DNA: TGCAGCGTTGAAGGGACTAGCAGAACCGGGGAGCTGTTTTTT; CDR3 protein: CSVEGTSRTGELFF
clone size: -; V gene: TRBV7-2; D gene: -; J gene: TRBJ1-2; CDR3 DNA: TGTGCCAGCAGCTGGTTGAGCGGACCCTATGGCTACACCTTC; CDR3 protein: CASSWLSGPYGYTF
clone size: -; V gene: TRBV6-6; D gene: -; J gene: TRBJ1-5; CDR3 DNA: TGTGCCTCAGCGGGCGGTCAGCCCCAGCATTTT; CDR3 protein: CASAGGQPQHF
clone size: -; V gene: TRBV25-1; D gene: TRBD1; J gene: TRBJ1-1; CDR3 DNA: TGTGCCAGCAGTGAATCCACCGGGACAGGGTTCACTTTCTTT; CDR3 protein: CASSESTGTGFTFF
clone size: -; V gene: TRBV11-2; D gene: -; J gene: TRBJ2-7; CDR3 DNA: TGTGCCAGCAGCTCCTCTTTTCGCGGCGAGCAGTACTTC; CDR3 protein: CASSSSFRGEQYF
clone size: -; V gene: TRBV3-1/TRBV3-2; D gene: -; J gene: TRBJ2-7; CDR3 DNA: TGTGCCAGCAGCCAAGAGAAACGGGGCTCCTACGAGCAGTACTTC; CDR3 protein: CASSQEKRGSYEQYF
clone size: -; V gene: TRBV6-5; D gene: -; J gene: TRBJ1-4; CDR3 DNA: TGTGCCAGCAGTCCAACCAGCCCCTCGGGAAAACTGTTTTTT; CDR3 protein: CASSPTSPSGKLFF
clone size: -; V gene: TRBV28; D gene: TRBD2; J gene: TRBJ2-1; CDR3 DNA: TGTGCCAGCAGTTTAGCGGGAGACTCGGGCAATGAGCAGTTCTTC; CDR3 protein: CASSLAGDSGNEQFF
clone size: -; V gene: TRBV28; D gene: TRBD1; J gene: TRBJ1-1; CDR3 DNA: TGTGCCTGGGGACAGGGGAACACTGAAGCTTTCTTT; CDR3 protein: CAWGQGNTEAFF
clone size: -; V gene: TRBV6-5; D gene: TRBD2; J gene: TRBJ2-5; CDR3 DNA: TGTGCCAGCAGTCGGACTAGACAAGAGACCCAGTACTTC; CDR3 protein: CASSRTRQETQYF
clone size: -; V gene: TRBV6-6; D gene: TRBD1; J gene: TRBJ2-6; CDR3 DNA: TGTGCCAGCACAGGGGGCTCTGGGGCCAACGTCCTGACTTTC; CDR3 protein: CASTGGSGANVLTF
clone size: -; V gene: TRBV27; D gene: -; J gene: TRBJ1-6; CDR3 DNA: TGTGCCAGCAGCAGTGTGGGGCGGAAAAATTCACCCCTCCACTTT; CDR3 protein: CASSSVGRKNSPLHF
clone size: few; V gene: TRBV6-6; D gene: -; J gene: TRBJ2-2; CDR3 DNA: TGTGCCAGCAGTCCGAGGGCGGTCGCCGGGGAGCTGTTTTTT; CDR3 protein: CASSPRAVAGELFF
clone size: once; V gene: TRBV7-2; D gene: -; J gene: TRBJ2-3; CDR3 DNA: TGTGCCAGCGGCTACCGGGCAGATACGCAGTATTTT; CDR3 protein: CASGYRADTQYF
clone size: -; V gene: TRBV19; D gene: TRBD1; J gene: TRBJ2-1; CDR3 DNA: TGTGCCAGTAGTAGAGGACAGGGGAATTGGGAGCAGTTCTTC; CDR3 protein: CASSRGQGNWEQFF
clone size: -; V gene: TRBV11-2; D gene: TRBD2; J gene: TRBJ2-2; CDR3 DNA: TGTGCCAGCAGCCCGGGACTAACGAACACCGGGGAGCTGTTTTTT; CDR3 protein: CASSPGLTNTGELFF
clone size: -; V gene: TRBV29-1; D gene: -; J gene: TRBJ1-2; CDR3 DNA: TGCAGCGTTGTGGAGGGTAACTATGGCTACACCTTC; CDR3 protein: CSVVEGNYGYTF
clone size: -; V gene: TRBV5-1; D gene: TRBD2; J gene: TRBJ2-2; CDR3 DNA: TGCGCCAGCAGCCCGGGACTAGCGGGTTCTTACACCGGGGAGCTGTTTTTT; CDR3 protein: CASSPGLAGSYTGELFF
clone size: -; V gene: TRBV18; D gene: -; J gene: TRBJ1-1; CDR3 DNA: TGTGCCAGCTCACCGGGCTTGGGGAGTAGCACTGAAGCTTTCTTT; CDR3 protein: CASSPGLGSSTEAFF
clone size: -; V gene: TRBV7-2; D gene: -; J gene: TRBJ1-1; CDR3 DNA: TGTGCCAGCAGCTTAGCGCAGGGCAAATCTAAAGCTTTCTTT; CDR3 protein: CASSLAQGKSKAFF